The text below deals with one TCR beta chain. Its antigen remains unidentified. The data are from a study of shared clonotypes between healthy human individuals. General study results and limits: Four donors held around 5% of naive CD4 clonotypes in common.

The DNA input per sorted-subset replicate PCR was 200 ng, corresponding to 25,000 to 30,000 T cell genomes. Some clones are missing from TCRdb's copy, which holds only in-frame ones; the method was immunoSEQ multiplex PCR. The table has around 1,900,000 clones, 93% seen once. Only CD45RO-negative cells positively selected for CCR7 counted as naive CD8 cells, so terminally differentiated effector memory CD45RA+ cells were excluded. Donors, without exception, were Caucasian adults residing in Nashville, Tennessee. The source material was naive CD8+ T cells from PBMCs. The sequence derives from a man aged 18-30 years in good health. Some clones in this sample may be carry-over from other donors' samples.

CDR3 coding DNA: TGTGCCATCAGTGAGACAGTGCCCCGAAGGCGGCAGTACTTC. Translation gives CAISETVPRRRQYF. This sequence joins TRBV10-3 and TRBJ2-7, with D unresolved. V was pared by 2 bases and J by 9 bases, with 17 bases between. From germline, CDR1 is ENHRY and CDR2 SYGVKD. This CDR3 is 14 amino acids long.